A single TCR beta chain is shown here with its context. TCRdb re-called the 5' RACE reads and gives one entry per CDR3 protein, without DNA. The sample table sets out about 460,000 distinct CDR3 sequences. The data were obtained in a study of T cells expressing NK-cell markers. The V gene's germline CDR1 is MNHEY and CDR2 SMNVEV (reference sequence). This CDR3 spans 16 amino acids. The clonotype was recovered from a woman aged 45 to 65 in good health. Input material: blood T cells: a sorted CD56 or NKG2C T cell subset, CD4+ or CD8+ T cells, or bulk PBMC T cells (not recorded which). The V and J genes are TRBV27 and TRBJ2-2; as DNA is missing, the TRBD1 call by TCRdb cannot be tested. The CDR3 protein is CASSLRGRGSDGELFF.